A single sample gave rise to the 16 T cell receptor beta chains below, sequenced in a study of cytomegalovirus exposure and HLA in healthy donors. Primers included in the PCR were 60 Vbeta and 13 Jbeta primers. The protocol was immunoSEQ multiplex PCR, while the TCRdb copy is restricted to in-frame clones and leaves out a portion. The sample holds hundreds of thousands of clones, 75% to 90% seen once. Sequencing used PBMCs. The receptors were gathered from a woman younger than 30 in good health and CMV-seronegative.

The CDR3 loop is CASSSDRGHPYNEQFF. In DNA, the CDR3 is TGCGCCAGCAGCTCCGACAGGGGTCACCCTTACAATGAGCAGTTCTTC. The rearrangement joins TRBV5-1 to TRBJ2-1, with TRBD1 matching over 8 bases. Looked up from germline, CDR1 is SGHRS and CDR2 is YFSETQ. The junction had 9 bases not matched to a gene; V was cut back by 3 bases and J by 4 bases. The CDR3 is made up of 16 amino acids.

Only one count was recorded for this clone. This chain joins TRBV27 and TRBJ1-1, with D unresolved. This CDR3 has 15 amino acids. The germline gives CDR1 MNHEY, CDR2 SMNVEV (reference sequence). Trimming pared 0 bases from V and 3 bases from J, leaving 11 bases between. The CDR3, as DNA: TGTGCCAGCAGTTTATCCCGAGGAGGTCACACTGAAGCTTTCTTT. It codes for CASSLSRGGHTEAFF.

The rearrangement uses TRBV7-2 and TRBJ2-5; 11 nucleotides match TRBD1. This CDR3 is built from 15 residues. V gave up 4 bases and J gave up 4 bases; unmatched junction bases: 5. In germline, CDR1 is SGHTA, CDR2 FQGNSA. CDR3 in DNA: TGTGCCAGCAGCTCACCCGGGACAGGGGGAGAGACCCAGTACTTC. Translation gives CASSSPGTGGETQYF.

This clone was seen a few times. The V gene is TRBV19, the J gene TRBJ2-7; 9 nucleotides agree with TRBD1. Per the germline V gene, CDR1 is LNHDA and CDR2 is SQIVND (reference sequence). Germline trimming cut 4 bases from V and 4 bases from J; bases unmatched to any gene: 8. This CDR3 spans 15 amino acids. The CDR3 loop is CASSTSGTGMYEQYF. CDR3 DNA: TGTGCCAGTAGTACCTCCGGGACAGGGATGTACGAGCAGTACTTC.

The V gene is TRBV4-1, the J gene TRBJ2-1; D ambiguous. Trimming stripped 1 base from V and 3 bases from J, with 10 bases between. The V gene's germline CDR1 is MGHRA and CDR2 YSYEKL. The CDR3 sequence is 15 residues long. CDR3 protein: CASSQVVGVYNEQFF. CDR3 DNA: TGCGCCAGCAGCCAAGTCGTTGGAGTCTACAATGAGCAGTTCTTC.

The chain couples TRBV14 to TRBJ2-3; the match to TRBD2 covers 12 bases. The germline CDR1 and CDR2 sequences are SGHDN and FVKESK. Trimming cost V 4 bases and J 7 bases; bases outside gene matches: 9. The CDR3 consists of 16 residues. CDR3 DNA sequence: TGTGCCAGCAGCCGATCTAGCGGGGGGGCACAAAATACGCAGTATTTT. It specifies CASSRSSGGAQNTQYF.

This CDR3 is CASRLSWGPSEQYF. In DNA, the CDR3 is TGTGCCAGCAGACTCAGCTGGGGGCCTTCCGAGCAGTACTTC. The rearrangement links TRBV5-6 to TRBJ2-7, with D maybe TRBD1 (6 bases). V was clipped by 5 bases and J by 6 bases, with 18 bases between them. The CDR3 runs 14 residues. Germline assignment: CDR1 SGHDT and CDR2 YYEEEE.

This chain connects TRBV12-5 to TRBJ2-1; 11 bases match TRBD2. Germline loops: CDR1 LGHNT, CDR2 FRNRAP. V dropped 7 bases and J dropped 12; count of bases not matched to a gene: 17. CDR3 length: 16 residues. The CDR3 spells CASAGRGVAGGNGQFF. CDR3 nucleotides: TGTGCTAGTGCTGGTAGGGGGGTAGCGGGGGGGAACGGGCAGTTCTTC.

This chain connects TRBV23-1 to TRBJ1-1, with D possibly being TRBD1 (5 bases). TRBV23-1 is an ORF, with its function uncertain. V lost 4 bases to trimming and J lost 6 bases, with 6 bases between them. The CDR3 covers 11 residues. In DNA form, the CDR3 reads TGCGCCAGCAGTCCAGGGCCTGAAGCTTTCTTT. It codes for CASSPGPEAFF.

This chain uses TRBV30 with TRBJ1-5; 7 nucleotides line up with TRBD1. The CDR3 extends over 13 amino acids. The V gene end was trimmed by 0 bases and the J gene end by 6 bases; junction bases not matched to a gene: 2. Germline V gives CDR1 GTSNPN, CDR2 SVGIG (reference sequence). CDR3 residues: CAWSVEGAQPQHF. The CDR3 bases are TGTGCCTGGAGTGTTGAGGGGGCTCAGCCCCAGCATTTT.

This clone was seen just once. The CDR3 region has the DNA TGTGCCAGCTACAGGCTTAACTATGGCTACACCTTC. Translating it yields CASYRLNYGYTF. The chain uses TRBV2 and TRBJ1-2, with D tentatively TRBD1 (5 bases). Per the germline V gene, CDR1 is SNHLY and CDR2 is FYNNEI. The CDR3 totals 12 residues. The V gene lost 8 bases and the J gene lost 1 base, with 8 bases spanning the gap.

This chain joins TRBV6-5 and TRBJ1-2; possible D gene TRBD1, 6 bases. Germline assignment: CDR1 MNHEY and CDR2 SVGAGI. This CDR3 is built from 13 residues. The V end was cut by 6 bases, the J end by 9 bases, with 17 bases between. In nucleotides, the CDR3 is TGTGCCAGCAGCCCGGACAGATCAGCCAGCTACACCTTC. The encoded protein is CASSPDRSASYTF.

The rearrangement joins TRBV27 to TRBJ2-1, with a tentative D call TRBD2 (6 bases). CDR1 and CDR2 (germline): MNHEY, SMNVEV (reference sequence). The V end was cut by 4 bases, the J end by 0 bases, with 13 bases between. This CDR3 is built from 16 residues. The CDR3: CASSSRELSSYNEQFF. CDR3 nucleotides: TGTGCCAGCAGTTCTCGGGAGTTGAGCTCCTACAATGAGCAGTTCTTC.

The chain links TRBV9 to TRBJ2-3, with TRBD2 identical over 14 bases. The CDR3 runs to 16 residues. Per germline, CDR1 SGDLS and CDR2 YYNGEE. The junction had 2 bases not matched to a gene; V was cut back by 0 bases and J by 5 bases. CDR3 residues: CASSVEGLAGVDTQYF. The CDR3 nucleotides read TGTGCCAGCAGCGTAGAGGGACTAGCGGGGGTAGATACGCAGTATTTT.

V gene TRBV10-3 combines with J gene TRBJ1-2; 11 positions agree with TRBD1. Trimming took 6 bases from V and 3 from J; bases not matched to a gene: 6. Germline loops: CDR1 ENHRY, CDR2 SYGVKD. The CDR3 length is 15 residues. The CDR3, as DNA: TGTGCCATCAGCCCTACGGGACAGGGGGACTATGGCTACACCTTC. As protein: CAISPTGQGDYGYTF.

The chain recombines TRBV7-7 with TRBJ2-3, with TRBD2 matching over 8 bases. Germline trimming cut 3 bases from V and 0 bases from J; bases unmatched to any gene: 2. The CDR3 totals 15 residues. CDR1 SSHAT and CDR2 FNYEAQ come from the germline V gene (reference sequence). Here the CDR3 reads CASSLVAGSTDTQYF. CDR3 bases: TGTGCCAGCAGCTTGGTAGCGGGGAGCACAGATACGCAGTATTTT. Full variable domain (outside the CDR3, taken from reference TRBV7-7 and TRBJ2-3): GAGVSQSPRYKVTKRGQDVTLRCDPISSHATLYWYQQALGQGPEFLTYFNYEAQPDKSGLPSDRFSAERPEGSISTLTIQRTEQRDSAMYRCASSLVAGSTDTQYFGPGTRLTVL.